Listed here are 26 T cell receptor beta chains from one sample, sequenced in a study of OX40 agonist ivuxolimab in advanced cancers. Clones were read by immunoSEQ multiplex PCR, and TCRdb kept only the in-frame ones, dropping some. The sample holds about 82,000 clones, roughly nine tenths seen once. This material consisted of CD4+ or CD8+ T cells sorted from blood, taken in a trial of the OX40 agonist ivuxolimab. The receptors here all came from an adult with an advanced solid tumor such as melanoma, head and neck, liver or kidney cancer.

The chain links TRBV2 to TRBJ2-7, with D possibly being TRBD2 (6 bases). The CDR3 totals 13 residues. The germline V and J ends were trimmed by 7 bases and 2 bases, with 12 bases remaining between them. Germline CDR1 and CDR2: SNHLY and FYNNEI. This chain's CDR3 is CASTVTRAYEQYF. DNA of the CDR3: TGTGCCAGCACCGTGACTAGAGCCTACGAGCAGTACTTC. The full variable domain, with the rest looked up from reference TRBV2 and TRBJ2-7, is EPEVTQTPSHQVTQMGQEVILRCVPISNHLYFYWYRQILGQKVEFLVSFYNNEISEKSEIFDDQFSVERPDGSNFTLKIRSTKLEDSAMYFCASTVTRAYEQYFGPGTRLTVT.

The table lists this clone with a count of one. The chain links TRBV7-9 to TRBJ2-2; 8 nucleotides line up with TRBD1. Germline V gene data show CDR1 as SEHNR and CDR2 as FQNEAQ (reference sequence). V was pared by 4 bases and J by 1 base, with 2 bases of the junction left unmatched. CDR3 length equals 15 residues. The CDR3 loop reads CASSSDRGNTGELFF. As DNA, the CDR3 is TGTGCCAGCAGCTCCGACAGGGGGAACACCGGGGAGCTGTTTTTT. The full variable domain, with the rest looked up from reference TRBV7-9 and TRBJ2-2, is DTGVSQNPRHKITKRGQNVTFRCDPISEHNRLYWYRQTLGQGPEFLTYFQNEAQLEKSRLLSDRFSAERPKGSFSTLEIQRTEQGDSAMYLCASSSDRGNTGELFFGEGSRLTVL.

The V and J genes are TRBV5-1 and TRBJ2-6, with 7 bases fitting TRBD2. Per the germline V gene, CDR1 is SGHRS and CDR2 is YFSETQ. The J segment lost 0 bases and the V segment lost 5 bases, leaving 5 bases of the junction unmatched. The CDR3 has 16 amino acids. As DNA, the CDR3 is TGCGCCAGCAGACCGACTAGCACCTCTGGGGCCAACGTCCTGACTTTC. It is translated as CASRPTSTSGANVLTF. The complete variable domain, with remaining parts taken from reference TRBV5-1 and TRBJ2-6, reads KAGVTQTPRYLIKTRGQQVTLSCSPISGHRSVSWYQQTPGQGLQFLFEYFSETQRNKGNFPGRFSGRQFSNSRSEMNVSTLELGDSALYLCASRPTSTSGANVLTFGAGSRLTVL.

The chain employs TRBV2 and TRBJ2-2; 8 nucleotides line up with TRBD2. CDR3 size: 15 residues. J gave up 2 bases and V 8 bases, and 7 bases lay outside the gene matches. CDR1 is SNHLY, CDR2 FYNNEI, per germline. The CDR3 here is CASSRLATNTGELFF. The CDR3 region has the DNA TGTGCCAGCTCGCGACTAGCGACCAACACCGGGGAGCTGTTTTTT.

The rearrangement joins TRBV5-1 to TRBJ2-3; 10 bases map to TRBD2. Germline trimming cut 4 bases from V and 0 bases from J; bases unmatched to any gene: 14. The CDR3 extends over 19 amino acids. Germline V gene data show CDR1 as SGHRS and CDR2 as YFSETQ. CDR3 nucleotide sequence: TGCGCCAGCAGCCCTGGGCTAGCGGGAGTGGGCCCTAGCACAGATACGCAGTATTTT. As protein: CASSPGLAGVGPSTDTQYF.

This sequence joins TRBV6-6 and TRBJ2-1; TRBD2 aligns across 7 bases. Germline V gene sequence: CDR1 MNHNY, CDR2 SVGAGI (reference sequence). The CDR3 runs 14 residues. V lost 6 bases and J lost 1; bases outside the gene matches: 3. CDR3 residues: CASRGGGSYNEQFF. CDR3 in DNA: TGTGCCAGCAGAGGCGGGGGTTCCTACAATGAGCAGTTCTTC.

The chain combines TRBV27 with TRBJ1-5; no clear D. Germline-derived CDR1 and CDR2 are MNHEY and SMNVEV (reference sequence). CDR3 length equals 15 residues. Trimming stripped 6 bases from V and 0 bases from J, with 12 bases between. CDR3: CASSKGPYSNQPQHF. The CDR3 bases are TGTGCCAGCAGCAAGGGTCCGTATAGCAATCAGCCCCAGCATTTT.

The V gene is TRBV10-3, the J gene TRBJ2-7; 14 bases are shared with TRBD2. Germline V gene data show CDR1 as ENHRY and CDR2 as SYGVKD. The CDR3 is 15 residues long. The ends lost 4 bases at V and 5 bases at J; junction bases unmatched: 4. The CDR3 bases are TGTGCCATCAGTGGAGGACTAGCGGGAGGCCACGAGCAGTACTTC. Amino acids: CAISGGLAGGHEQYF.

The rearrangement joins TRBV5-6 to TRBJ2-2; D is undetermined. Trimming stripped 0 bases from V and 4 bases from J, with 7 bases between. The CDR3 has 14 residues. Germline CDR1 and CDR2: SGHDT and YYEEEE. The CDR3 region has the DNA TGTGCCAGCAGCTTGGGTGTGGGCACCGGGGAGCTGTTTTTT. Translated: CASSLGVGTGELFF. Using reference TRBV5-6 and TRBJ2-2 for the parts outside the CDR3, the full variable domain is DAGVTQSPTHLIKTRGQQVTLRCSPKSGHDTVSWYQQALGQGPQFIFQYYEEEERQRGNFPDRFSGHQFPNYSSELNVNALLLGDSALYLCASSLGVGTGELFFGEGSRLTVL.

V gene TRBV5-1 combines with J gene TRBJ1-3; tentatively, D is TRBD1 (5 bases). V was cut by 2 bases and J by 5 bases, with 11 bases left in between. Per germline, CDR1 SGHRS and CDR2 YFSETQ. CDR3 length equals 14 residues. CDR3 in amino acids: CASSFEGLRNTIYF. The CDR3, as DNA: TGCGCCAGCAGCTTTGAGGGGTTAAGAAACACCATATATTTT. The full variable domain, completed using reference TRBV5-1 and TRBJ1-3, is KAGVTQTPRYLIKTRGQQVTLSCSPISGHRSVSWYQQTPGQGLQFLFEYFSETQRNKGNFPGRFSGRQFSNSRSEMNVSTLELGDSALYLCASSFEGLRNTIYFGEGSWLTVV.

The chain uses TRBV27 and TRBJ2-3; D not resolved. Germline loops: CDR1 MNHEY, CDR2 SMNVEV (reference sequence). The CDR3 is 15 amino acids. Trimming shortened V by 2 bases and J by 4 bases, and 13 bases separated the two germline ends. The CDR3 DNA reads as TGTGCCAGCAGTTTAAGACCCCCGGGCGCAGATACGCAGTATTTT. Residues: CASSLRPPGADTQYF.

The chain combines TRBV18 with TRBJ1-1; 7 bases agree with TRBD1. CDR1 and CDR2 from the germline V gene are KGHSH and LQKENI. The CDR3 spans 14 residues. With 6 bases clipped from V and 8 bases from J, the junction kept 12 bases outside the gene matches. In DNA, the CDR3 is TGTGCCAGCTCGCTTAAAACAGGGGTGGTGGAAGCTTTCTTT. Amino acids: CASSLKTGVVEAFF.

The rearrangement joins TRBV19 to TRBJ2-7, with 9 bases fitting TRBD1. Trimming at V came to 4 bases and at J to 6 bases, leaving 16 bases not matched to a gene. Per germline, CDR1 LNHDA and CDR2 SQIVND (reference sequence). There are 17 residues in the CDR3. Here the CDR3 DNA reads TGTGCCAGTAGTAAAGGGAATCACCGGGACAGGGTATCCGAGCAGTACTTC. This sequence encodes CASSKGNHRDRVSEQYF.

J is TRBJ2-7 and V is TRBV7-2; 9 nucleotides match TRBD2. V was pared by 2 bases and J by 4 bases, with 6 bases of the junction left unmatched. In germline, CDR1 is SGHTA, CDR2 FQGNSA. This CDR3 contains 15 residues. In DNA form, the CDR3 reads TGTGCCAGCAGCTTACTCCCGCTAGCGGGGTACGAGCAGTACTTC. This encodes CASSLLPLAGYEQYF.

This chain links TRBV18 with TRBJ2-7; D uncertain. Germline-derived CDR1 and CDR2 are KGHSH and LQKENI. V dropped 3 bases and J dropped 2 bases, with 8 bases sitting between them. This CDR3 is built from 13 residues. Here the CDR3 DNA reads TGTGCCAGCTCACCTAAACAGACCTACGAGCAGTACTTC. It encodes CASSPKQTYEQYF.

In DNA, the CDR3 is TGCGCCAGCAGCCCATCCCGGACAGGGAGAGACAATGAGCAGTTCTTC. Translated: CASSPSRTGRDNEQFF. The V and J genes are TRBV5-1 and TRBJ2-1; 8 bases match TRBD1. The length of the CDR3 is 16 residues. J lost 5 bases, V lost 4 bases, and 11 bases had no gene match. Per germline, CDR1 SGHRS and CDR2 YFSETQ. The entire variable domain, with the rest obtained from reference TRBV5-1 and TRBJ2-1, is as follows: KAGVTQTPRYLIKTRGQQVTLSCSPISGHRSVSWYQQTPGQGLQFLFEYFSETQRNKGNFPGRFSGRQFSNSRSEMNVSTLELGDSALYLCASSPSRTGRDNEQFFGPGTRLTVL.

The chain has TRBV6-1 and TRBJ2-1; 14 bases line up with TRBD2. This CDR3 has 17 residues. The V gene end was trimmed by 2 bases and the J gene end by 6 bases; junction bases not matched to a gene: 6. Germline lookup yields CDR1 MNHNS and CDR2 SASEGT. The CDR3 DNA reads as TGTGCCAGCAGTGAACTGGGGACTAGCGGGAGTTTCAATGAGCAGTTCTTC. This codes for CASSELGTSGSFNEQFF.

The rearrangement uses TRBV9 and TRBJ2-7; 7 bases agree with TRBD1. The CDR3 is 14 amino acids. CDR1 and CDR2 from the germline V gene are SGDLS and YYNGEE. J was trimmed by 2 bases and V by 4 bases; bases with no gene match: 6. The CDR3 loop is CASSLGQLPYEQYF. Written as DNA, the CDR3 is TGTGCCAGCAGCCTGGGACAGCTTCCCTACGAGCAGTACTTC.

The chain uses TRBV19 and TRBJ2-5; 7 bases are shared with TRBD1. Matching the DNA end better, TRBJ2-7 makes the J call doubtful. CDR1 is LNHDA and CDR2 is SQIVND in the germline V gene (reference sequence). The CDR3 is made up of 15 amino acids. In nucleotides, the CDR3 is TGTGCCAGTAGCGACAGGGCGGAAAGCTCCTACGAGCAGTACTTC. This encodes CASSDRAESSYEQYF.

This chain's CDR3 is CASSLAAPGGLEQYF. The CDR3 nucleotides read TGTGCCAGCAGCTTAGCTGCTCCCGGGGGGCTCGAGCAGTACTTC. The chain links TRBV7-9 to TRBJ2-7; TRBD2 might be the D (7 bases). The CDR3 sequence is 15 residues long. Germline loops: CDR1 SEHNR, CDR2 FQNEAQ (reference sequence). V gave up 0 bases and J gave up 6 bases, with 15 bases separating them.

This chain joins TRBV25-1 and TRBJ2-2; the D gene is possibly TRBD2 (5 bases). The CDR3 has 14 amino acids. Trimming removed 8 bases at V and 2 bases at J, with 12 bases between. CDR1 and CDR2 (germline): MGHDK, SYGVNS. In DNA form, the CDR3 reads TGTGCCAGCGGAGGACGGTCTAACACCGGGGAGCTGTTTTTT. Translated, it gives CASGGRSNTGELFF.

This chain connects TRBV7-9 to TRBJ1-4, with 9 bases lining up with TRBD1. The CDR3 sequence is 16 residues long. In germline, CDR1 is SEHNR, CDR2 FQNEAQ (reference sequence). The V gene end was trimmed by 3 bases and the J gene end by 4 bases; junction bases not matched to a gene: 6. CDR3 in amino acids: CASSFGQGSSNEKLFF. The CDR3 DNA is TGTGCCAGCAGCTTCGGACAGGGGAGTAGTAATGAAAAACTGTTTTTT.

As for this clone: The same CDR3 also results from other DNA sequences found in this sample. The J gene is TRBJ1-5, the V gene TRBV18; no clear D gene. The CDR3 is 15 residues long. Germline CDR1 is KGHSH and CDR2 is LQKENI. Trimming pared 0 bases from V and 2 bases from J, leaving 8 bases between. CDR3 sequence: CASSPPGRGNQPQHF. In nucleotides, the CDR3 is TGTGCCAGCTCACCACCGGGGAGAGGCAATCAGCCCCAGCATTTT.

This chain uses TRBV6-1 with TRBJ2-3; no clear D gene. Trimming took 3 bases from V and 2 from J, leaving 3 bases between them. The CDR3 length is 12 residues. Looked up from germline, CDR1 is MNHNS and CDR2 is SASEGT. The CDR3 loop reads CASSDHTDTQYF. Here the CDR3 DNA reads TGTGCCAGCAGTGACCACACAGATACGCAGTATTTT.

The chain carries TRBV7-2 and TRBJ1-4, with 8 bases that match TRBD1. Germline CDR1 is SGHTA and CDR2 is FQGNSA. The length of the CDR3 is 15 residues. Trimming removed 3 bases from V and 7 bases from J; junction bases left unmatched: 7. The CDR3 sequence is CASSFQGASSEKLFF. The CDR3 nucleotides are TGTGCCAGCAGCTTTCAGGGGGCTAGTAGTGAAAAACTGTTTTTT.

The V gene is TRBV28, the J gene TRBJ2-7; unclear D gene. Trimming pared 1 base from V and 7 bases from J, leaving 11 bases between. Germline V gene lookup returns CDR1 MDHEN and CDR2 SYDVKM. The CDR3 totals 13 residues. CDR3 sequence (DNA): TGTGCCAGCAGTTTATCCGCAGCCTGGGAGCAGTACTTC. Amino acids: CASSLSAAWEQYF.